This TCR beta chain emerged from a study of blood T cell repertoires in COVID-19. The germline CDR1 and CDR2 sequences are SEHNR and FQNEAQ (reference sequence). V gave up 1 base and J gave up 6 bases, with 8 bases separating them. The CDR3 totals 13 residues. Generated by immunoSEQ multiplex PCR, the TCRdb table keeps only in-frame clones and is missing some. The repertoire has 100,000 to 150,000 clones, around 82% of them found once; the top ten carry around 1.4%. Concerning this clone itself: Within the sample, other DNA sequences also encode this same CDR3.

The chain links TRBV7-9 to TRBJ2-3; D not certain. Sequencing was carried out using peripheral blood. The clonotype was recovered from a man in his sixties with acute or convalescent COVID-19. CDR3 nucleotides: TGTGCCAGCAGCTTAGGAACCGCGGATACGCAGTATTTT. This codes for CASSLGTADTQYF. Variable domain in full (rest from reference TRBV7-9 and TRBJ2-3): DTGVSQNPRHKITKRGQNVTFRCDPISEHNRLYWYRQTLGQGPEFLTYFQNEAQLEKSRLLSDRFSAERPKGSFSTLEIQRTEQGDSAMYLCASSLGTADTQYFGPGTRLTVL.